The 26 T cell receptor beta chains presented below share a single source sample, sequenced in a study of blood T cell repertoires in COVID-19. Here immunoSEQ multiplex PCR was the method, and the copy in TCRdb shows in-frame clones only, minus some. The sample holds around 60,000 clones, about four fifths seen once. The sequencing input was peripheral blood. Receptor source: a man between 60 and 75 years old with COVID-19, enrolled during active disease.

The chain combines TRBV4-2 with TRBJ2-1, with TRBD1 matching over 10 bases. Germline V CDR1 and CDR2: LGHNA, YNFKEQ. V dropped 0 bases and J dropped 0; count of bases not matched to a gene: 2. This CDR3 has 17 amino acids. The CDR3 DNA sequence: TGTGCCAGCAGCCAAGATCGACAGGGGGCCTCCTACAATGAGCAGTTCTTC. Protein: CASSQDRQGASYNEQFF.

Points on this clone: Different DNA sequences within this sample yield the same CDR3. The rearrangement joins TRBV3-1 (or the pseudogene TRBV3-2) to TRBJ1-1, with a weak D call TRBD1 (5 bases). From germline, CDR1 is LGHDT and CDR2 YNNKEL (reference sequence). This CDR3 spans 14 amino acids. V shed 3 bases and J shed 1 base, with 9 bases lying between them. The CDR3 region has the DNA TGTGCCAGCAGCCATCCCGGGGGGAACACTGAAGCTTTCTTT. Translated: CASSHPGGNTEAFF.

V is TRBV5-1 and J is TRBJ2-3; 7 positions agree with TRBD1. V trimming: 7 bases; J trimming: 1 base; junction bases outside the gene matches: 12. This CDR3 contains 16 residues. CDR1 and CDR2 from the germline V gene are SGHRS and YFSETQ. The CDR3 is CASHTIPGQGTDTQYF. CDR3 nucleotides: TGCGCCAGCCATACCATTCCCGGACAGGGCACAGATACGCAGTATTTT.

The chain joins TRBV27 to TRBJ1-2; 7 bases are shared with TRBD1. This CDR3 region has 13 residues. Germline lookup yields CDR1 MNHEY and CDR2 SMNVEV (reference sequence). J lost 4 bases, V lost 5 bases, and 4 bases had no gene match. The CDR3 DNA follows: TGTGCCAGCAGTCCGTGGGACAGCTATGGCTACACCTTC. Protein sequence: CASSPWDSYGYTF.

The CDR3: CASSPGTGSEKLFF. CDR3 nucleotide sequence: TGTGCCAGCAGCCCCGGGACAGGGAGCGAAAAACTGTTTTTT. J is TRBJ1-4 and V is TRBV6-5; TRBD1 matches 9 bases. Germline CDR1 MNHEY, CDR2 SVGAGI. This CDR3 has 14 residues. J was trimmed by 8 bases and V by 6 bases; bases with no gene match: 7.

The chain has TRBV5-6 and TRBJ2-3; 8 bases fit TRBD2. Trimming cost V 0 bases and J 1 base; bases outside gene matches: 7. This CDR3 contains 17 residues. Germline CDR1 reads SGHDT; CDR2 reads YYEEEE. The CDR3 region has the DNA TGTGCCAGCAGCTTGGCCCCCTCAGCGGGGGGCACAGATACGCAGTATTTT. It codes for CASSLAPSAGGTDTQYF.

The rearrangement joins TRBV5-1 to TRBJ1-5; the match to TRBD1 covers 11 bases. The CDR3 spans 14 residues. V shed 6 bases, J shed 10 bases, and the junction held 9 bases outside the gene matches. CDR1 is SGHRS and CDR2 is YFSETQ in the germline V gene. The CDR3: CASTPGQGESPQHF. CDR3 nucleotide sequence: TGCGCCAGCACCCCGGGACAGGGGGAAAGTCCCCAGCATTTT.

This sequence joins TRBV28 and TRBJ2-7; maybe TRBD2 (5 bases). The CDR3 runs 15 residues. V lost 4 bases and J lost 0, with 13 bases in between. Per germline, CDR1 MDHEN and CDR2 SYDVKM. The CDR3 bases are TGTGCCAGCAGTTCGGGTGGTAGCGACTCCTACGAGCAGTACTTC. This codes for CASSSGGSDSYEQYF.

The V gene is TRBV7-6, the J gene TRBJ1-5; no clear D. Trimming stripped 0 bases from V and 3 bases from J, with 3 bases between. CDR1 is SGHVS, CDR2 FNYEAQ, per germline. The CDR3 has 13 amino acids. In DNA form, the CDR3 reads TGTGCCAGCAGCTTAGCCTACAATCAGCCCCAGCATTTT. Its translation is CASSLAYNQPQHF. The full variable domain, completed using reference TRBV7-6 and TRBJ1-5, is GAGVSQSPRYKVTKRGQDVALRCDPISGHVSLYWYRQALGQGPEFLTYFNYEAQQDKSGLPNDRFSAERPEGSISTLTIQRTEQRDSAMYRCASSLAYNQPQHFGDGTRLSIL.

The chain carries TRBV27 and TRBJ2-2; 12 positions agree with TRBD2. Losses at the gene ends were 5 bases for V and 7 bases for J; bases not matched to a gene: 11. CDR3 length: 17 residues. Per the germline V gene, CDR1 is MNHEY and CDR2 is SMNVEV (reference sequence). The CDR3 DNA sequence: TGTGCCAGCAGTGTCAAGGCTAGCGGGAGGGCTGTCGGGGAGCTGTTTTTT. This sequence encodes CASSVKASGRAVGELFF.

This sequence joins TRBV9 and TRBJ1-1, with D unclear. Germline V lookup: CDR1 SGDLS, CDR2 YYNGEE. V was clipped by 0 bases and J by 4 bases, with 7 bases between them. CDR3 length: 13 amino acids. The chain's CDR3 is CASSVDGSTEAFF. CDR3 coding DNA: TGTGCCAGCAGCGTAGACGGGTCCACTGAAGCTTTCTTT. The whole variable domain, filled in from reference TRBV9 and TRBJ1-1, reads DSGVTQTPKHLITATGQRVTLRCSPRSGDLSVYWYQQSLDQGLQFLIQYYNGEERAKGNILERFSAQQFPDLHSELNLSSLELGDSALYFCASSVDGSTEAFFGQGTRLTVV.

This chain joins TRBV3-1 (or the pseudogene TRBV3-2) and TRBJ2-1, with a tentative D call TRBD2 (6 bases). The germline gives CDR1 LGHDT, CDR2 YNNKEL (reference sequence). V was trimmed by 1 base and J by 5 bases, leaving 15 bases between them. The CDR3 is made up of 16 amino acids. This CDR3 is CASSQGAGSRDNEQFF. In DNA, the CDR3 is TGTGCCAGCAGCCAAGGTGCCGGGAGTAGAGACAATGAGCAGTTCTTC.

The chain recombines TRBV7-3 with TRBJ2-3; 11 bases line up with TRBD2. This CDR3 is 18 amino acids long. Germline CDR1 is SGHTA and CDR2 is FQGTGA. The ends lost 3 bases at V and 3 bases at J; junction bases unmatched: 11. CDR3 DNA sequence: TGTGCCAGCAGCTTTGATAGCGGGGGGGCTCCGTTGACAGATACGCAGTATTTT. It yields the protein CASSFDSGGAPLTDTQYF.

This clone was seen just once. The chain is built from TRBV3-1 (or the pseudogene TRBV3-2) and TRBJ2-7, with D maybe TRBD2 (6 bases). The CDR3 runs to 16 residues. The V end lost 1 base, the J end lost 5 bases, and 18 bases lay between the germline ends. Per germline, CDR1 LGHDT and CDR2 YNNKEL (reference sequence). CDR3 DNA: TGTGCCAGCAGCCAAGGGGGTGGTTTAGGAGGGAACGAGCAGTACTTC. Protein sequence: CASSQGGGLGGNEQYF.

CDR3 in DNA: TGTGCCAGCAGCACAGACACTGGGGCCAACGTCCTGACTTTC. Translated: CASSTDTGANVLTF. This chain links TRBV11-2 with TRBJ2-6; D unresolved. Germline CDR1 is SGHAT and CDR2 is FQNNGV. The V and J ends lost 5 bases and 2 bases respectively, with 7 bases between them. This CDR3 has 14 residues.

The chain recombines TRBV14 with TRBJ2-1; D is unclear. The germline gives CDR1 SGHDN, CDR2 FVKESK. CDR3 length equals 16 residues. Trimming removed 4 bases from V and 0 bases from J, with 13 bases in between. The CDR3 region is CASSPRLLSSYNEQFF. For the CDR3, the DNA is TGTGCCAGCAGCCCACGACTCTTAAGCTCCTACAATGAGCAGTTCTTC.

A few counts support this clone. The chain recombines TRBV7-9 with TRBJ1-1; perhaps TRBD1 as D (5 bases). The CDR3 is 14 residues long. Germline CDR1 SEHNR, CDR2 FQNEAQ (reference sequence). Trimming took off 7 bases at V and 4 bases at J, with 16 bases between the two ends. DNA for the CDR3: TGTGCCAGCACCTCCCCACCAGGGTTCACTGAAGCTTTCTTT. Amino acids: CASTSPPGFTEAFF.

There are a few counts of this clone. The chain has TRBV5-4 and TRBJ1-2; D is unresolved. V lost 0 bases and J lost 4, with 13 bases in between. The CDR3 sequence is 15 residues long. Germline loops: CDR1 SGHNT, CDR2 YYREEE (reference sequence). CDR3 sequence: CASSLDPGFGYGYTF. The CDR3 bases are TGTGCCAGCAGCTTGGATCCAGGATTTGGCTATGGCTACACCTTC.

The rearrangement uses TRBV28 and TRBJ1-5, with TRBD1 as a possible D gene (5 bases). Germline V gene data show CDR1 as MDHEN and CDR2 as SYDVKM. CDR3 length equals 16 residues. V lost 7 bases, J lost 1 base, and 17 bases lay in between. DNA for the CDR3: TGTGCCAGCACCCTGGTGCAGGGTCTGAGCAATCAGCCCCAGCATTTT. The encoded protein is CASTLVQGLSNQPQHF. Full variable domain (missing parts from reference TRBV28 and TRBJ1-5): DVKVTQSSRYLVKRTGEKVFLECVQDMDHENMFWYRQDPGLGLRLIYFSYDVKMKEKGDIPEGYSVSREKKERFSLILESASTNQTSMYLCASTLVQGLSNQPQHFGDGTRLSIL.

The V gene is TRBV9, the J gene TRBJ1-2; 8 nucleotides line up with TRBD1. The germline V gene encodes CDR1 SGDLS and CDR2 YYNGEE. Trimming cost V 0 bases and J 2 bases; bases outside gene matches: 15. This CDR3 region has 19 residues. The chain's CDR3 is CASSVDVRGGQGQNYGYTF. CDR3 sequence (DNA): TGTGCCAGCAGCGTAGATGTCCGGGGCGGACAGGGACAGAACTATGGCTACACCTTC.

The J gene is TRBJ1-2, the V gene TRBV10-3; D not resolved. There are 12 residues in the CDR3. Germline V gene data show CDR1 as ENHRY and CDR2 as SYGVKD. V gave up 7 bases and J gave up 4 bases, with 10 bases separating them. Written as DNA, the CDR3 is TGTGCCATCACCCGGGAGGCCTATGGCTACACCTTC. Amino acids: CAITREAYGYTF.

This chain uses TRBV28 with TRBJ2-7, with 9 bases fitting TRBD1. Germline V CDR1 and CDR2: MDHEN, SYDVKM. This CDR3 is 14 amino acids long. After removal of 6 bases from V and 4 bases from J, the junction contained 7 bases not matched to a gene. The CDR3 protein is CASSTIQGAYEQYF. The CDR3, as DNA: TGTGCCAGCAGCACGATACAGGGGGCTTACGAGCAGTACTTC.

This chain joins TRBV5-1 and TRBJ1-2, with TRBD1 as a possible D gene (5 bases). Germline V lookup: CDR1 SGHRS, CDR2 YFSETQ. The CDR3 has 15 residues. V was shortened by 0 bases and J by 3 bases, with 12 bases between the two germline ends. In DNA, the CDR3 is TGCGCCAGCAGCTTGGGAGGGGTAGCGGACTATGGCTACACCTTC. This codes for CASSLGGVADYGYTF.

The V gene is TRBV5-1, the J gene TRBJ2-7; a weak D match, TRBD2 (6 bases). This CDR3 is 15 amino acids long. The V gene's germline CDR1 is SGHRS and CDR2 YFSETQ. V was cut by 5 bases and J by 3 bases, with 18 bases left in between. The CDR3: CASRNTLGGFYEQYF. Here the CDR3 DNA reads TGCGCCAGCAGAAACACCCTGGGAGGTTTCTACGAGCAGTACTTC.

The CDR3 sequence: CASSPRTGSHEQYF. CDR3 in DNA: TGTGCCAGCAGCCCTAGGACAGGGTCCCACGAGCAGTACTTC. The J gene is TRBJ2-7, the V gene TRBV7-2; 8 nucleotides align to TRBD1. The CDR3 totals 14 residues. Germline V gene data show CDR1 as SGHTA and CDR2 as FQGNSA. With V trimmed by 5 bases and J by 5 bases, 8 bases remained unmatched.

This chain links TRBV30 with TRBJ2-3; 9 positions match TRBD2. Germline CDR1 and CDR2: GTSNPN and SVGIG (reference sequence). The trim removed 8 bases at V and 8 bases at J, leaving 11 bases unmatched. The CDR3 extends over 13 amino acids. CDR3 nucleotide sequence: TGTGCCGGCGGGGTAGCGGGAGTCCGTACGCAGTATTTT. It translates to CAGGVAGVRTQYF.